This T cell receptor (beta chain) was sequenced during a study of shared clonotypes between healthy human individuals. Study in general: For every donor, three CD4 naive, three CD4 memory, two CD8 naive and one CD8 memory plates were used.

TCRdb's copy holds only in-frame clones and misses some; the assay was immunoSEQ multiplex PCR. Of approximately 980,000 clones in the sample, less than 85% are singletons; the top ten hold 1.5%. Germline CDR1 reads MDHEN; CDR2 reads SYDVKM. The ends were cut back, 5 bases at V and 5 bases at J, with 16 bases in the middle. The CDR3 consists of 15 residues. On this clone: The antigen is undetermined.

Study-wide points: The genetic and exposure-history diversity represented was limited by few donors.

The source material was memory CD4+ T cells sorted from blood. Subset meaning: CD45RA-negative fraction. The TCR comes from a man aged 18 to 30 in good health. The chain links TRBV28 to TRBJ2-1, with TRBD1 as a possible D gene (5 bases). CDR3: CASSPGDSYHNEQFF. The CDR3 DNA is TGTGCCAGCAGTCCCGGCGACAGTTACCACAATGAGCAGTTCTTC.